This T cell receptor (beta chain) was recorded in a study of monozygotic twins with inflammatory bowel disease. This CDR3 is 15 amino acids long. CDR1 and CDR2 (germline): SGHTA, FQGNSA. Turning to this clonotype: Its cognate antigen is unknown.

Blood was drawn at about 2.6 ml per donor. Study-level results: Among IBD patients, fewer clonotypes were shared with others than among healthy twins, especially with disease activity. The data did not back a single strong IBD-associated clonotype or signal.

TCRalpha and TCRbeta cDNA underwent two nested PCRs of roughly 15 and 9 cycles. TCRdb reanalyzed the 5' RACE reads and collapses them to one entry per CDR3 protein, without DNA. This table holds under 350,000 distinct CDR3 sequences. The chain links TRBV7-2 to TRBJ2-5; TCRdb gives TRBD1 as the D gene, but with no DNA this cannot be confirmed. Material: blood. The clonotype was recovered from a human donor with ulcerative colitis or Crohn's disease, or a healthy co-twin of an affected twin (not recorded which). The CDR3 sequence is CASSFLPDNQETQYF. The entire variable domain, with the rest obtained from reference TRBV7-2 and TRBJ2-5, is as follows: GAGVSQSPSNKVTEKGKDVELRCDPISGHTALYWYRQSLGQGLEFLIYFQGNSAPDKSGLPSDRFSAERTGGSVSTLTIQRTQQEDSAVYLCASSFLPDNQETQYFGPGTRLLVL.